The clone carrying this T cell receptor (beta chain) has just a few counts. This entry comes from a study of blood T cells in healthy people across ages. Caucasian individuals from Russia who were healthy and aged about 6 to 95 acted as donors. With a J-beta primer mix and a sample-barcoded 5' primer, a second PCR ran roughly 6 to 11 cycles. TCRdb itself ran the 5' RACE reads through MiXCR, one entry per CDR3 protein. The repertoire includes roughly 700,000 distinct CDR3 sequences, just under 25% of them detected once, and roughly 9% sits in the top ten. This CDR3 has 15 amino acids. V lost 5 bases and J 7 bases, leaving 17 bases between the germline ends. These data were also reused for a study on T cells of mothers and their children. From that study: Thymic selection, a shaping force on TCR recombination output, acts similarly in related and unrelated pairs.

The clonotype was recovered from a boy aged 5 to 17 in good health. V and J are TRBV12-3 or TRBV12-4 and TRBJ2-2, with a possible D match to TRBD1 (6 bases). The specimen was blood. CDR3 nucleotide sequence: TGTGCCAGCAGTCCCTACCCACAGGGCATCGGGGAGCTGTTTTTT. Its translation is CASSPYPQGIGELFF.